These 7 T cell receptor beta chains originate from one sample sequenced in a study of T cell responses to AZD1222 COVID-19 vaccine. TCRdb's copy holds only in-frame clones and misses some; the assay was immunoSEQ multiplex PCR. The table shows under 150,000 clones, with about 92% occurring only once. Sequencing used peripheral blood, obtained on day 0 of AZD1222 vaccination. These receptor sequences come from an adult in good health.

In its sample, this clone was seen once. This CDR3 reads CASSANTATNEKLFF. CDR3 nucleotides: TGTGCCAGTAGTGCGAACACCGCAACTAATGAAAAACTGTTTTTT. This chain joins TRBV19 and TRBJ1-4, with D hard to call. This CDR3 has 15 amino acids. V was trimmed by 5 bases and J by 0 bases, leaving 10 bases between them. The germline V gene encodes CDR1 LNHDA and CDR2 SQIVND (reference sequence). Combining the CDR3 with reference TRBV19 and TRBJ1-4 gives the whole variable domain DGGITQSPKYLFRKEGQNVTLSCEQNLNHDAMYWYRQDPGQGLRLIYYSQIVNDFQKGDIAEGYSVSREKKESFPLTVTSAQKNPTAFYLCASSANTATNEKLFFGSGTQLSVL.

The chain has TRBV7-2 and TRBJ1-2; D is perhaps TRBD1 (6 bases). Trimming took 4 bases from V and 7 from J, leaving 19 bases between them. From germline, CDR1 is SGHTA and CDR2 FQGNSA. CDR3 size: 15 residues. CDR3: CASSSDPEGVGGYTF. DNA of the CDR3: TGTGCCAGCAGCTCAGACCCAGAGGGGGTAGGTGGCTACACCTTC.

The genes are TRBV6-2 or TRBV6-3 and TRBJ2-7, with 8 bases identical to TRBD2. This CDR3 is 15 amino acids long. With 5 bases clipped from V and 3 bases from J, the junction kept 9 bases outside the gene matches. Germline V gene sequence: CDR1 MNHEY, CDR2 SVGEGT. In DNA form, the CDR3 reads TGTGCCAGCAGTCAGAGCCCTAGCGGGTACTACGAGCAGTACTTC. Protein: CASSQSPSGYYEQYF.

J is TRBJ1-1 and V is TRBV30; D possibly corresponds to TRBD1 (5 bases). Trimming removed 4 bases at V and 5 bases at J, with 17 bases between. The CDR3 spans 14 residues. CDR1 and CDR2 from the germline V gene are GTSNPN and SVGIG (reference sequence). DNA of the CDR3: TGTGCCTGGAACATGTGGGACGGAGGGACTGAAGCTTTCTTT. It translates to CAWNMWDGGTEAFF.

The V call is TRBV2, the J call TRBJ2-3; 9 bases agree with TRBD1. The trim removed 4 bases at V and 6 bases at J, leaving 8 bases unmatched. CDR3 length: 15 amino acids. Germline-derived CDR1 and CDR2 are SNHLY and FYNNEI. CDR3 in amino acids: CASSVGQGIGDTQYF. CDR3 in DNA: TGTGCCAGCAGTGTGGGACAGGGTATAGGGGATACGCAGTATTTT.

V and J are TRBV3-1 (or the pseudogene TRBV3-2) and TRBJ1-6; the match to TRBD1 covers 8 bases. This CDR3 contains 17 residues. Germline assignment: CDR1 LGHDT and CDR2 YNNKEL (reference sequence). Trimming at V came to 0 bases and at J to 9 bases, leaving 10 bases not matched to a gene. CDR3 amino acids: CASSQEDRGYSRSPLHF. CDR3 nucleotide sequence: TGTGCCAGCAGCCAAGAAGACAGGGGTTACAGTCGTTCACCCCTCCACTTT.

The chain recombines TRBV19 with TRBJ2-5; 12 bases map to TRBD2. There are 16 residues in the CDR3. V lost 3 bases and J lost 5; bases outside the gene matches: 7. Germline V gene lookup returns CDR1 LNHDA and CDR2 SQIVND (reference sequence). CDR3 nucleotides: TGTGCCAGTAGTATCTCCCGACTAGCGGGGGACGAGACCCAGTACTTC. Translation: CASSISRLAGDETQYF.